Below, 7 T cell receptor beta chains from the same sample are listed, as sequenced in a study of blood T cell repertoires in COVID-19. TCRdb keeps only in-frame clones here, not all; method: immunoSEQ multiplex PCR. The table shows 200,000 to 250,000 clones, with around 83% occurring only once. Sequenced: peripheral blood. These receptors were obtained from a woman between 45 and 60 years old with COVID-19, enrolled during active disease.

The chain links TRBV28 to TRBJ1-2, with a weak D call TRBD1 (6 bases). Trimming cost V 6 bases and J 4 bases, with 9 bases left between them. The CDR3 spans 12 residues. The V gene's germline CDR1 is MDHEN and CDR2 SYDVKM. CDR3 sequence: CASRDRVYGYTF. CDR3 nucleotide sequence: TGTGCCAGCAGGGACAGAGTCTATGGCTACACCTTC.

V is TRBV27 and J is TRBJ1-5, with D possibly being TRBD1 (6 bases). The V and J ends lost 6 bases and 5 bases respectively, with 14 bases between them. Germline loops: CDR1 MNHEY, CDR2 SMNVEV (reference sequence). The CDR3 contains 14 residues. The CDR3 region has the DNA TGTGCCAGCAGCCCCGGGGGGGGCTATCAGCCCCAGCATTTT. Translated, it gives CASSPGGGYQPQHF.

The gene calls are TRBV6-1 and TRBJ2-3, with TRBD1 matching 10 bases. The V segment lost 3 bases and the J segment 2 bases; nucleotides outside the gene matches: 11. Germline CDR1 reads MNHNS; CDR2 reads SASEGT. There are 18 residues in the CDR3. CDR3 DNA: TGTGCCAGCAGTGACCGGACAGGGGGAACGGGAATCACAGATACGCAGTATTTT. Protein sequence: CASSDRTGGTGITDTQYF.

The chain couples TRBV10-1 to TRBJ1-1, with 7 bases that match TRBD1. The CDR3 covers 14 residues. Germline CDR1 reads WNHNN; CDR2 reads SYGVQD (reference sequence). Germline trimming cut 5 bases from V and 5 bases from J; bases unmatched to any gene: 8. This CDR3 is CASSKGGVDTEAFF. For the CDR3, the DNA is TGCGCCAGCAGTAAAGGGGGCGTCGATACTGAAGCTTTCTTT.

CDR3 amino acids: CASSPSGGWRETQYF. The CDR3 nucleotides are TGTGCCAGCAGCCCAAGCGGGGGTTGGAGAGAGACCCAGTACTTC. This chain joins TRBV7-7 and TRBJ2-5, with 8 nucleotides matching TRBD2. This CDR3 spans 15 amino acids. CDR1 SSHAT and CDR2 FNYEAQ come from the germline V gene (reference sequence). V lost 5 bases, J lost 4 bases, and 9 bases stayed unmatched.

This sequence joins TRBV6-5 and TRBJ1-5; D is perhaps TRBD1 (5 bases). With 4 bases removed from V and 4 bases from J, the gap between germline ends came to 17 bases. Germline V gene lookup returns CDR1 MNHEY and CDR2 SVGAGI. The CDR3 has 16 residues. In DNA form, the CDR3 reads TGTGCCAGCAGTTCCTCCACAGGCGGACCGAATCAGCCCCAGCATTTT. Amino acid sequence: CASSSSTGGPNQPQHF.

The J gene is TRBJ2-3, the V gene TRBV9; D might be TRBD2 (5 bases). Germline-derived CDR1 and CDR2 are SGDLS and YYNGEE. The CDR3 runs to 14 residues. Trimming stripped 4 bases from V and 4 bases from J, with 13 bases between. The CDR3 here is CASSPGVRPDTQYF. CDR3 bases: TGTGCCAGCAGCCCCGGGGTGCGGCCAGATACGCAGTATTTT.